These 31 T cell receptor beta chains were sequenced from one sample in a study of T cell repertoires in cytomegalovirus infection. From the reads, TCRdb called clonotypes with MiXCR, one entry per CDR3 protein. The repertoire holds around 710,000 distinct CDR3 sequences, with about 28% as singletons. These receptors' antigens are unknown. The specimen comprised cultured CD8+ T cells from PBMCs, sampled from culture after CMV antigen stimulation. The receptors stem from a human donor in good health (CMV status not recorded). Some clones in this sample may be carry-over from other donors' samples.

V usage is TRBV2 and J usage is TRBJ2-1; no clear D. CDR1 SNHLY and CDR2 FYNNEI come from the germline V gene. Trimming took 3 bases from V and 2 from J, leaving 5 bases between them. CDR3 length: 13 amino acids. The CDR3 coding sequence is TGTGCCAGCAGTGATGAAGCCTACAATGAGCAGTTCTTC. Its protein is CASSDEAYNEQFF.

This chain connects TRBV4-3 to TRBJ2-3; 8 positions match TRBD1. With 4 bases clipped from V and 3 bases from J, the junction kept 9 bases outside the gene matches. This CDR3 comprises 16 residues. Germline CDR1 LGHNA, CDR2 YSLEER. The CDR3 bases are TGCGCCAGCAGCCCTGCCCGGACAGGGTTTACAGATACGCAGTATTTT. Translating gives CASSPARTGFTDTQYF.

The chain has TRBV6-1 and TRBJ2-5, with TRBD1 identical over 8 bases. CDR3 length: 15 amino acids. In germline, CDR1 is MNHNS, CDR2 SASEGT. V lost 3 bases and J lost 0; bases outside the gene matches: 3. The CDR3 DNA sequence: TGTGCCAGCAGTGAGACAGGGGTGTACCAAGAGACCCAGTACTTC. It translates to CASSETGVYQETQYF.

Remarks on this clonotype: Mismatch with germline at one junction end may stem from a read error. The rearrangement joins TRBV7-6 to TRBJ2-2, with D possibly matching TRBD1 (5 bases). The length of the CDR3 is 15 residues. In germline, CDR1 is SGHVS, CDR2 FNYEAQ. The CDR3 sequence: CASSPVRPGTGELFF. Here the CDR3 DNA reads TGTGCTAGCAGCCCAGTTCGGCCAGGGACCGGGGAGCTGTTTTTT.

The chain uses TRBV5-6 and TRBJ2-6; D gene ambiguous. Germline-derived CDR1 and CDR2 are SGHDT and YYEEEE. The CDR3 extends over 15 amino acids. Trimming stripped 0 bases from V and 3 bases from J, with 7 bases between. The CDR3 protein is CASSLGFFGANVLTF. DNA for the CDR3: TGTGCCAGCAGCTTGGGGTTCTTTGGGGCCAACGTCCTGACTTTC.

In this sample, this clonotype turned up many times. The chain links TRBV4-1 to TRBJ2-7, with 8 bases that match TRBD2. Per the germline V gene, CDR1 is MGHRA and CDR2 is YSYEKL. Germline trimming cut 0 bases from V and 6 bases from J; bases unmatched to any gene: 13. The CDR3 length is 17 residues. The CDR3 sequence: CASSQEAPAGASSEQYF. CDR3 DNA: TGCGCCAGCAGCCAAGAAGCGCCAGCGGGAGCCAGCTCCGAGCAGTACTTC.

The rearrangement joins TRBV7-9 to TRBJ1-6, with unresolved D. V lost 9 bases and J 9 bases, leaving 18 bases between the germline ends. The CDR3 runs to 14 residues. Per germline, CDR1 SEHNR and CDR2 FQNEAQ (reference sequence). The CDR3 spells CASQTEREISPLHF. CDR3 DNA sequence: TGTGCCAGTCAGACGGAAAGGGAGATTTCACCCCTCCACTTT.

The CDR3 sequence is CATSDNPGQASLYEQYV. CDR3 nucleotides: TGTGCCACCAGTGATAATCCGGGACAGGCCTCTCTCTACGAGCAGTACGTC. J is TRBJ2-7 and V is TRBV24-1; 8 nucleotides align to TRBD1. The length of the CDR3 is 17 residues. The germline gives CDR1 KGHDR, CDR2 SFDVKD. Trimming took 3 bases from V and 3 from J; bases not matched to a gene: 12.

This chain connects TRBV7-6 to TRBJ2-1; no firm D call. The germline V and J ends were trimmed by 4 bases and 11 bases, with 12 bases remaining between them. CDR1 and CDR2 from the germline V gene are SGHVS and FNYEAQ. This CDR3 spans 12 amino acids. The CDR3 DNA is TGTGCCAGCAGCTCGTTAGCCGGCCAGCAGTTCTTC. Amino acids: CASSSLAGQQFF.

This rearrangement joins TRBV14 to TRBJ2-2, with TRBD2 as a possible D gene (7 bases). Germline lookup yields CDR1 SGHDN and CDR2 FVKESK. The V end was cut by 4 bases, the J end by 5 bases, with 17 bases between. This CDR3 is built from 16 residues. The CDR3 is CASSPLGGDWTGELFF. CDR3 coding DNA: TGTGCCAGCAGCCCCCTAGGGGGGGATTGGACCGGGGAGCTGTTTTTT. The whole variable domain, filled in from reference TRBV14 and TRBJ2-2, reads EAGVTQFPSHSVIEKGQTVTLRCDPISGHDNLYWYRRVMGKEIKFLLHFVKESKQDESGMPNNRFLAERTGGTYSTLKVQPAELEDSGVYFCASSPLGGDWTGELFFGEGSRLTVL.

The chain carries TRBV13 and TRBJ1-2; 8 positions match TRBD1. This CDR3 has 15 residues. The trim removed 4 bases at V and 8 bases at J, leaving 12 bases unmatched. Germline loops: CDR1 PRHDT, CDR2 FYEKMQ (reference sequence). The CDR3 DNA sequence: TGTGCCAGCAGCTCCGGGCACAGGGGGACATGGGGCTACACCTTC. Translation: CASSSGHRGTWGYTF.

The chain recombines TRBV2 with TRBJ2-7; possible D gene TRBD1, 5 bases. This CDR3 has 12 residues. The germline gives CDR1 SNHLY, CDR2 FYNNEI. The V end was cut by 7 bases, the J end by 3 bases, with 10 bases between. The CDR3 DNA is TGTGCCAGCACGGACAACGTCTACGAGCAGTACTTC. Translation: CASTDNVYEQYF.

The chain links TRBV27 to TRBJ2-3; TRBD2 matches at 7 bases. Germline V gene data show CDR1 as MNHEY and CDR2 as SMNVEV (reference sequence). The CDR3 runs 15 residues. V shed 2 bases, J shed 3 bases, and the junction held 5 bases outside the gene matches. Here the CDR3 reads CASSLQDSGTDTQYF. The CDR3 DNA reads TGTGCCAGCAGTTTACAGGATAGCGGGACAGATACGCAGTATTTT.

The chain employs TRBV28 and TRBJ1-2, with 8 bases aligning to TRBD1. The germline V gene encodes CDR1 MDHEN and CDR2 SYDVKM. The CDR3 contains 15 residues. J lost 5 bases, V lost 6 bases, and 11 bases had no gene match. CDR3: CASSHPGQGNYGYTF. The CDR3 DNA reads as TGTGCCAGCAGCCACCCTGGACAGGGTAATTATGGCTACACCTTC.

This clonotype came up a few times. The genes are TRBV9 and TRBJ1-2; D remains unclear. Trimming removed 6 bases at V and 0 bases at J, with 15 bases between. CDR3 length: 15 amino acids. Germline-derived CDR1 and CDR2 are SGDLS and YYNGEE. The DNA for the CDR3 is TGTGCCAGCACCCCAGAGGCAGAAGCTAACTATGGCTACACCTTC. This codes for CASTPEAEANYGYTF.

The rearrangement uses TRBV11-3 and TRBJ2-2; D not resolved. Germline assignment: CDR1 SGHNT and CDR2 YENEEA. This CDR3 has 14 amino acids. V was shortened by 3 bases and J by 1 base, with 6 bases between the two germline ends. The CDR3 spells CASSFQRNTGELFF. As DNA, the CDR3 is TGTGCCAGCAGCTTCCAGAGGAACACCGGGGAGCTGTTTTTT.

This clonotype has a handful of counts. The V call is TRBV7-8, the J call TRBJ2-1; a weak D match, TRBD1 (6 bases). Trimming cost V 1 base and J 4 bases, with 11 bases left between them. This CDR3 is 15 amino acids long. Germline V gene sequence: CDR1 SGHVS, CDR2 FQNEAQ. CDR3 bases: TGTGCCAGCAGCTTAGGGGTCGGACAGTACAATGAGCAGTTCTTC. It translates to CASSLGVGQYNEQFF.

V is TRBV6-2 or TRBV6-3 and J is TRBJ2-2, with D possibly being TRBD1 or TRBD2 (5 bases each). V shed 8 bases and J shed 7 bases, with 23 bases lying between them. CDR3 length equals 16 residues. The V gene's germline CDR1 is MNHEY and CDR2 SVGEGT. CDR3 region: CASYYMTRGSDGELFF. In nucleotides, the CDR3 is TGTGCCAGCTACTATATGACACGGGGCTCGGACGGGGAGCTGTTTTTT.

This clonotype has just a few counts. This sequence joins TRBV6-1 and TRBJ1-1; weak D call: TRBD1 (6 bases). From germline, CDR1 is MNHNS and CDR2 SASEGT. Trimming pared 2 bases from V and 7 bases from J, leaving 11 bases between. This CDR3 is built from 13 residues. The CDR3 region has the DNA TGTGCCAGCAGTGAACTTGGACAGCTTGAAGCTTTCTTT. Amino acid sequence: CASSELGQLEAFF.

This clonotype was picked up one time. The chain joins TRBV19 to TRBJ2-5; 10 positions match TRBD2. V lost 1 base, J lost 0 bases, and 2 bases stayed unmatched. Per the germline V gene, CDR1 is LNHDA and CDR2 is SQIVND (reference sequence). The CDR3 runs to 16 residues. The CDR3 loop reads CASSIVAGGDQETQYF. CDR3 nucleotides: TGTGCCAGTAGTATAGTAGCGGGGGGAGACCAAGAGACCCAGTACTTC.

This clonotype occurred a few times. This rearrangement joins TRBV27 to TRBJ1-1; perhaps TRBD1 as D (5 bases). Per germline, CDR1 MNHEY and CDR2 SMNVEV (reference sequence). The CDR3 consists of 15 residues. V was pared by 3 bases and J by 0 bases, with 11 bases between. The CDR3 is CASSLGVSMNTEAFF. The CDR3 DNA follows: TGTGCCAGCAGTTTGGGGGTTTCGATGAACACTGAAGCTTTCTTT.

The chain uses TRBV2 and TRBJ2-3, with D unclear. The CDR3 sequence is 12 residues long. Germline values: CDR1 SNHLY, CDR2 FYNNEI. V was cut by 11 bases and J by 3 bases, with 12 bases left in between. The CDR3 loop is CALTSETDTQYF. Here the CDR3 DNA reads TGTGCCCTTACCTCGGAGACAGATACGCAGTATTTT.

This clonotype was detected a few times. The chain uses TRBV11-2 and TRBJ1-1; the match to TRBD1 covers 10 bases. CDR3 length equals 12 residues. Germline V CDR1 and CDR2: SGHAT, FQNNGV. V lost 1 base, J lost 12 bases, and 2 bases stayed unmatched. The CDR3 DNA reads TGTGCCAGCAGCTTAGGGGGACAGGGGACTTTCTTT. This translates into CASSLGGQGTFF.

V is TRBV7-9 and J is TRBJ2-5, with 8 bases aligning to TRBD2. There are 13 residues in the CDR3. V was clipped by 7 bases and J by 4 bases; unmatched bases: 5. Germline V gives CDR1 SEHNR, CDR2 FQNEAQ (reference sequence). The CDR3 sequence is CASIAGSGETQYF. The CDR3 DNA reads TGTGCCAGCATAGCGGGGAGTGGAGAGACCCAGTACTTC.

This clonotype has more than one count but fewer than ten. CDR3 region: CASGYGQGRNSNQPQHF. CDR3 nucleotide sequence: TGTGCTAGTGGCTACGGACAGGGAAGGAATAGCAATCAGCCCCAGCATTTT. The rearrangement joins TRBV12-5 to TRBJ1-5, with 8 bases that match TRBD1. CDR1 and CDR2 from the germline V gene are LGHNT and FRNRAP. Trimming at V came to 6 bases and at J to 0 bases, leaving 10 bases not matched to a gene. This CDR3 has 17 residues.

The J gene is TRBJ1-2, the V gene TRBV27; D is uncertain. The ends were cut back, 3 bases at V and 0 bases at J, with 8 bases in the middle. The CDR3 consists of 14 residues. The V gene's germline CDR1 is MNHEY and CDR2 SMNVEV (reference sequence). The CDR3 DNA reads TGTGCCAGCAGTTTTGGCATTACTAACTATGGCTACACCTTC. Amino acids: CASSFGITNYGYTF.

This chain connects TRBV19 to TRBJ2-3; 9 bases line up with TRBD1. The length of the CDR3 is 18 residues. Trimming removed 1 base from V and 0 bases from J; junction bases left unmatched: 8. Germline V lookup: CDR1 LNHDA, CDR2 SQIVND (reference sequence). The CDR3 DNA reads TGTGCCAGTAGTATAGTCTGGGACAGGGTGTGGAGCACAGATACGCAGTATTTT. Translating it yields CASSIVWDRVWSTDTQYF.

This clonotype was detected only a few times. The chain employs TRBV6-1 and TRBJ1-5; D is ambiguous. Trimming took off 3 bases at V and 6 bases at J, with 9 bases between the two ends. This CDR3 contains 13 residues. Germline V CDR1 and CDR2: MNHNS, SASEGT. The CDR3 loop reads CASSDWRSQPQHF. CDR3 in DNA: TGTGCCAGCAGTGATTGGCGAAGTCAGCCCCAGCATTTT.

The chain has TRBV28 and TRBJ1-6, with D possibly being TRBD1 (5 bases). Looked up from germline, CDR1 is MDHEN and CDR2 is SYDVKM. V was cut by 2 bases and J by 8 bases, with 10 bases left in between. This CDR3 has 14 amino acids. CDR3 amino acids: CASSLRGKDSPLHF. The CDR3 DNA reads as TGTGCCAGCAGTTTAAGGGGTAAGGATTCACCCCTCCACTTT.

This clonotype came up a few times. The gene calls are TRBV12-3 or TRBV12-4 and TRBJ1-2, with TRBD1 matching over 7 bases. After removal of 5 bases from V and 4 bases from J, the junction contained 10 bases not matched to a gene. The CDR3 is made up of 15 amino acids. CDR3 nucleotide sequence: TGTGCCAGCAGTCCCGGGGACAGCTGGAGCTATGGCTACACCTTC. Its translation: CASSPGDSWSYGYTF.

This clonotype was recorded a few times. V and J are TRBV19 and TRBJ2-3, with D perhaps matching TRBD2 (7 bases). CDR3 length: 15 amino acids. Per germline, CDR1 LNHDA and CDR2 SQIVND (reference sequence). Trimming cost V 3 bases and J 0 bases, with 10 bases left between them. CDR3 sequence: CASSMAGASTDTQYF. CDR3 sequence (DNA): TGTGCCAGTAGTATGGCGGGGGCCAGCACAGATACGCAGTATTTT.